This T cell receptor (beta chain) was obtained from a study of technical replicates of blood from several donors. The data were produced by immunoSEQ multiplex PCR, yet TCRdb's version contains in-frame clones alone and is incomplete. The profile shows 75,000 to 100,000 clones, about 96% of them singletons. V dropped 2 bases and J dropped 2; count of bases not matched to a gene: 3. This CDR3 spans 15 amino acids. The germline gives CDR1 SGHNT, CDR2 YYREEE (reference sequence). The chain carries TRBV5-4 and TRBJ2-1; the match to TRBD2 covers 8 bases. The clonotype comes from a human donor in good health. Sequencing was carried out using T cells isolated from PBMCs. The CDR3, as DNA: TGTGCCAGCAGCTTTACTAGCGGACCCTACAATGAGCAGTTCTTC. Translating gives CASSFTSGPYNEQFF.